This TCR beta chain stems from a study of graft-versus-host responses after intestinal transplantation. The overall study: Tacrolimus plus steroids were given to all recipients for about three years, preceded by anti-thymocyte globulin induction.

Profiling relied on immunoSEQ multiplex PCR, and the TCRdb table lists in-frame clones only, not all of them. The sample includes some 110,000 clones, roughly 92% of them seen just once. CDR3 length equals 14 residues. The germline V gene has CDR1 SGHRS and CDR2 YFSETQ. Trimming shortened V by 0 bases and J by 0 bases, and 5 bases separated the two germline ends. Study-wide results and caveats: GvH clonotypes were identified within recipient marrow, with a subset emerging first in ileum or blood.

Comment on this clone: The antigen is undetermined.

The chain uses TRBV5-1 and TRBJ2-3, with D unresolved. This clonotype was sampled from a human donor who was the organ donor for an intestinal transplant. This sample comprised unstimulated CD4+ T cells sorted from spleen or lymph node cells, obtained before transplant. The CDR3 coding sequence is TGCGCCAGCAGCTTGGCCGTGAGCACAGATACGCAGTATTTT. Translated, it gives CASSLAVSTDTQYF.